This T cell receptor (beta chain) is drawn from a study of control samples from healthy donors and cancer patients (dated by TCRdb to about 2020). Libraries were made using the immunoSEQ multiplex PCR assay. TCRdb re-hosts the immuneACCESS table, in-frame sequences only. Its copies lack some clones; in the studies checked, an unresolved V gene accounts for under half of them, and the cause for the rest is not known. Present in this sample are some 150,000 clones, about 90% of which were seen just once. The leading ten clones occupy 5.5% to 7.5% of the sample. To note about this clone: Its antigen specificity is not known. Per-base quality was not reported, and no clone a single base away is much larger than it.

Reading from cysteine to phenylalanine, the CDR3 counts 15 amino acids. Only CDR3 DNA remains: 45 bases, in frame from the first base. V is clipped by 5 bases and J by 3 bases, and the sequence between their germline boundaries is 11 bases long. CDR1 and CDR2, per the germline V gene, are SGHTA and FQGNSA. The source is a man between 18 and 35 years old in good health. The sequencing input was blood. The V gene is TRBV7-2 and the J gene is TRBJ1-6, with a weak D call of TRBD1 (6 bases match). DNA sequence: TGTGCCAGCAGCAACAGGGACGGCTATAATTCACCCCTCCACTTT. It translates to CASSNRDGYNSPLHF.